The subject of this entry is one T cell receptor (beta chain). Produced via immunoSEQ multiplex PCR; TCRdb's table is partial and in-frame only. Of around 170,000 clones listed, around 89% are singletons. This entry belongs to a study of blood T cell repertoires in COVID-19. The CDR3 sequence is 14 residues long. From germline, CDR1 is SGHRS and CDR2 YFSETQ. V lost 4 bases, J lost 3 bases, and 13 bases lay in between. Sequenced: peripheral blood. This rearrangement joins TRBV5-1 to TRBJ2-5, with D perhaps TRBD1 (6 bases). This receptor was obtained from a man aged 55 to 70 with acute or convalescent COVID-19. CDR3 coding DNA: TGCGCCAGCAGCGGACCTACAGGGAAAGAGACCCAGTACTTC. Translated, it gives CASSGPTGKETQYF.